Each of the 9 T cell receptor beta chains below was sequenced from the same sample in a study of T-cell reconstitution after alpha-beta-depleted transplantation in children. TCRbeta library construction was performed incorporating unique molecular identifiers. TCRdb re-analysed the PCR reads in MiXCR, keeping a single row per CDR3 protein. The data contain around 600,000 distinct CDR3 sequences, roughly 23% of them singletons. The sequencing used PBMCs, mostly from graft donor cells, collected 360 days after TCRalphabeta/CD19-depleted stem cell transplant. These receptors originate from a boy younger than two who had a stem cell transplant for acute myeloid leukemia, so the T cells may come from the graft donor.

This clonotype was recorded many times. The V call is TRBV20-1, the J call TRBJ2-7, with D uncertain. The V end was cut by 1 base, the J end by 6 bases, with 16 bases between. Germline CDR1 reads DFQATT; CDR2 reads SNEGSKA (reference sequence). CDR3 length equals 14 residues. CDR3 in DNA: TGCAGTGCTAGAGGAGGCCATGAATCGCCCGAGCAGTACGTC. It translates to CSARGGHESPEQYV.

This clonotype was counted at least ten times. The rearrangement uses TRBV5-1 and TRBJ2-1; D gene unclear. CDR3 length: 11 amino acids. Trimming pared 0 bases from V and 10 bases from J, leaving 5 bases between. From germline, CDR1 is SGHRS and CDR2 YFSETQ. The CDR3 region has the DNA TGCGCCAGCAGCTTGGCCCACGAGCAGTTCTTC. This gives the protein CASSLAHEQFF.

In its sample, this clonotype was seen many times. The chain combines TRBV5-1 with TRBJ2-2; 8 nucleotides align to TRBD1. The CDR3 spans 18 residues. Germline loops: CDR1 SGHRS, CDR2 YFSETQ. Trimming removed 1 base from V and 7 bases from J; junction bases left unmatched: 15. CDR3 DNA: TGCGCCAGCAGCTTGCGGGACCGACTTCAGGGGGCAAGCGGGGAGCTGTTTTTT. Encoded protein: CASSLRDRLQGASGELFF.

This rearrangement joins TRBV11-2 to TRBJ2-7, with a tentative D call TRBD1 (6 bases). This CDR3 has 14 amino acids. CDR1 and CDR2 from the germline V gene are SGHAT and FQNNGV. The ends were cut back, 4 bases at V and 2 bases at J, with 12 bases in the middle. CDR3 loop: CASSSIRDTYEQYV. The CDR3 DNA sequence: TGTGCCAGCAGCTCGATCCGGGACACCTACGAGCAGTACGTC.

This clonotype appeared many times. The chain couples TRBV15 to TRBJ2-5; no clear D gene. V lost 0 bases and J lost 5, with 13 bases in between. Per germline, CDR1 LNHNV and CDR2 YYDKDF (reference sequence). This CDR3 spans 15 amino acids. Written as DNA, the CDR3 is TGTGCCACCAGCAGAGATCTTGACTCAGTCGAGACCCAGTACTTC. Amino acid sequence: CATSRDLDSVETQYF.

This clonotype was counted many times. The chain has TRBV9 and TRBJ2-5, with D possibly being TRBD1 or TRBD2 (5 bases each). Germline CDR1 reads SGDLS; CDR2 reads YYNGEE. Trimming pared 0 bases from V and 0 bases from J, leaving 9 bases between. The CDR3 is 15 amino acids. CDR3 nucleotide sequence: TGTGCCAGCAGCGTAGGGGACCACTACCAAGAGACCCAGTACTTC. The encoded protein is CASSVGDHYQETQYF. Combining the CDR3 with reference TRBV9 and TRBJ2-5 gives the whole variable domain DSGVTQTPKHLITATGQRVTLRCSPRSGDLSVYWYQQSLDQGLQFLIQYYNGEERAKGNILERFSAQQFPDLHSELNLSSLELGDSALYFCASSVGDHYQETQYFGPGTRLLVL.

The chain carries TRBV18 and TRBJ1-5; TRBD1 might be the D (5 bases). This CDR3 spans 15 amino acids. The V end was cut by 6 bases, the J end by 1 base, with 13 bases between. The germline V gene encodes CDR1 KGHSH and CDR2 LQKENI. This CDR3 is CASSSGAPSNQPQHF. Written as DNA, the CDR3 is TGTGCCAGCTCGTCCGGGGCGCCAAGCAATCAGCCCCAGCATTTT.

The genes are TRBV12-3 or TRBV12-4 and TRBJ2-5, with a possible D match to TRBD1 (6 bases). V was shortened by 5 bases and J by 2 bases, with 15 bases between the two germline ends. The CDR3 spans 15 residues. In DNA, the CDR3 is TGTGCCAGCAGTCCAGCCGGGACACCTCAAGAGACCCAGTACTTC. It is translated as CASSPAGTPQETQYF.

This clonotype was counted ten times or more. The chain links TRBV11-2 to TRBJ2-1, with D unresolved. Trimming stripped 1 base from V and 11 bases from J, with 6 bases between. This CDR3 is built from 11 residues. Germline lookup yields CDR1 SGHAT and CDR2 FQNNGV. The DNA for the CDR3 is TGTGCCAGCAGCTTAGGAGCCCAGCAGTTCTTC. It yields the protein CASSLGAQQFF.